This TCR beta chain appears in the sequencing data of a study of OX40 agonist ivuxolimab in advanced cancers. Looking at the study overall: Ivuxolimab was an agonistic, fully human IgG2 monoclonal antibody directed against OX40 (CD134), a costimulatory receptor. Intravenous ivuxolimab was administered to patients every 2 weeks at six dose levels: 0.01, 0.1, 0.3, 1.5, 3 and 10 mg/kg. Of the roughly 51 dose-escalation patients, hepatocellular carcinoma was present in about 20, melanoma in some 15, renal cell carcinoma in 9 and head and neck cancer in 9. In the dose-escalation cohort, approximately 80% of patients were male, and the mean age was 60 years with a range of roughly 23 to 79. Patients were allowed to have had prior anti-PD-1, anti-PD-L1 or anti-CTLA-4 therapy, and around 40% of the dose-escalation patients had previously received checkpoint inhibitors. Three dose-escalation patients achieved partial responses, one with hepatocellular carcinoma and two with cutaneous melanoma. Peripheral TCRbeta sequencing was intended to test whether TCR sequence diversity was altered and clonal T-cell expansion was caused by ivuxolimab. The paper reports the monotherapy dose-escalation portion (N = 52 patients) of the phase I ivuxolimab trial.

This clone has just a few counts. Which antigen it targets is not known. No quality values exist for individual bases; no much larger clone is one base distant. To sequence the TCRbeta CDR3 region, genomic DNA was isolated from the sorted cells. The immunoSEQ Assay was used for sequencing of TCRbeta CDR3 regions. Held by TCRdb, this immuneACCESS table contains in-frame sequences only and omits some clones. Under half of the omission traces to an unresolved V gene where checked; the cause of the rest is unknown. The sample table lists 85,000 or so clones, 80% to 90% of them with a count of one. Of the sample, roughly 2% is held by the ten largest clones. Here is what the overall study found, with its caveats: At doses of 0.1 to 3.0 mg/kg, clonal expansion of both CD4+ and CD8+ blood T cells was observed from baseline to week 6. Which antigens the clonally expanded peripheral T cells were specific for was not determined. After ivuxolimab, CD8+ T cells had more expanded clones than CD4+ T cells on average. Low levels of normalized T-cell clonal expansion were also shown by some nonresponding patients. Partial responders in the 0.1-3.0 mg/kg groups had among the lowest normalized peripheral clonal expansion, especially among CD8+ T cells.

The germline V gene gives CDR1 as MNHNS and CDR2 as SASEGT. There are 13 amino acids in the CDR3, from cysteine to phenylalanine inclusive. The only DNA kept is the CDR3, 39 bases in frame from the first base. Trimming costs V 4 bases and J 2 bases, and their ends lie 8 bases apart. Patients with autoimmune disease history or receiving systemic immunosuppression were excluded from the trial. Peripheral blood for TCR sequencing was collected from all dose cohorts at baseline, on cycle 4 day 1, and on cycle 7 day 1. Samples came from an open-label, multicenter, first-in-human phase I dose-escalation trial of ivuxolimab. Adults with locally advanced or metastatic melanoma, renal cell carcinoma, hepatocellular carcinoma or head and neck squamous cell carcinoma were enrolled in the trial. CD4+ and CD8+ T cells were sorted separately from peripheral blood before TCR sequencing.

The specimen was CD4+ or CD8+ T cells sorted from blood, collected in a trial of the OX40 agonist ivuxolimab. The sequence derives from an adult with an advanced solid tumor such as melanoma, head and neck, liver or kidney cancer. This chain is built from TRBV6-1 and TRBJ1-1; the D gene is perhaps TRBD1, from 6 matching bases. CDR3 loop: CASSGTDNTEAFF. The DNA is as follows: TGTGCCAGCAGTGGGACAGATAACACTGAAGCTTTCTTT.